This T cell receptor (beta chain) was captured by sequencing in a study of cytomegalovirus exposure and HLA in healthy donors. V was clipped by 1 base and J by 1 base; unmatched bases: 7. This CDR3 spans 17 amino acids. The germline V gene has CDR1 PRHDT and CDR2 FYEKMQ (reference sequence). Concerning this clone: Its specificity is unknown.

PCR primers comprised 60 Vbeta and 13 Jbeta primers. The repertoire was sequenced with immunoSEQ multiplex PCR; TCRdb's copy has only in-frame clones and lacks some. The profile covers 120,000 to 150,000 clones, with roughly four fifths appearing a single time and 13% to 15% taken by the ten largest. Overall study findings and caveats: Later work associated roughly 17,000 TCR beta sequences with HLA alleles at 0.05 false discovery rate.

This TCR came from a human donor in good health. Sequenced material: PBMCs. The V and J genes are TRBV13 and TRBJ2-3; TRBD2 aligns across 8 bases. CDR3 residues: CASSLVTGGLGTDTQYF. The CDR3 coding sequence is TGTGCCAGCAGCTTAGTTACGGGGGGGCTGGGCACAGATACGCAGTATTTT.